This TCR beta chain was identified in a study of cytomegalovirus exposure and HLA in healthy donors. 13 Jbeta primers and 60 Vbeta primers were used for the PCR. Original data processing: Roughly 11 million shared chains were among approximately 80 million unique TCR beta chains counted in a later analysis. Produced via immunoSEQ multiplex PCR; TCRdb's table is partial and in-frame only. The D gene and trimming were derived from the DNA, and the V and J assignments and clone size from that table. The sample holds 90,000 to 110,000 clones, 76% seen once. The CDR3 runs to 16 residues. V lost 0 bases and J lost 6, with 19 bases in between.

Material: PBMCs. This chain joins TRBV5-3 and TRBJ2-7; D is perhaps TRBD2 (5 bases). TRBV5-3 is identified as an open reading frame with a role that is uncertain. This TCR was sampled from a middle-aged man in good health and CMV-seropositive. The CDR3 DNA is TGTGCCAGAAGCTTGGCCGGGGTGGGCAGTGCAGGCGAGCAGTACTTC. Translation gives CARSLAGVGSAGEQYF.